A single sample gave rise to the 6 T cell receptor beta chains below, sequenced in a study of blood T cells in healthy people across ages. PCR was performed a second time for about 7 to 12 cycles using a sample-barcoded 5' primer and a J-beta primer mix. TCRdb processed the 5' RACE reads anew with MiXCR; each CDR3 protein has one entry. The table records hundreds of thousands of distinct CDR3 sequences, approximately 30% of them present only once. The sample consisted of blood. All receptors come from a woman older than 75 in good health.

This sequence joins TRBV4-1 and TRBJ1-5, with D tentatively TRBD1 (5 bases). V gave up 2 bases and J gave up 5 bases, with 13 bases separating them. This CDR3 has 15 residues. The V gene's germline CDR1 is MGHRA and CDR2 YSYEKL. The CDR3 coding sequence is TGCGCCAGCAGCCAATTGTTATGGGGGGATCAGCCCCAGCATTTT. Translated, it gives CASSQLLWGDQPQHF.

On this clonotype: Germline and junction disagree at one end, which may indicate a read error. The rearrangement links TRBV5-5 to TRBJ1-5; the D is unclear. The V gene's germline CDR1 is SGHKS and CDR2 YYEKEE (reference sequence). The length of the CDR3 is 14 residues. CDR3 loop: CASSLDAGNRPQHF. CDR3 DNA sequence: TGTGCCAGCAGCTTGGACGCTGGCAATCGGCCCCAGCATTTT. Combining the CDR3 with reference TRBV5-5 and TRBJ1-5 gives the whole variable domain DAGVTQSPTHLIKTRGQQVTLRCSPISGHKSVSWYQQVLGQGPQFIFQYYEKEERGRGNFPDRFSARQFPNYSSELNVNALLLGDSALYLCASSLDAGNRPQHFGDGTRLSIL.

The genes are TRBV28 and TRBJ1-5; possible D gene TRBD1, 6 bases. V was clipped by 6 bases and J by 6 bases, with 15 bases between them. Germline lookup yields CDR1 MDHEN and CDR2 SYDVKM. The CDR3 sequence is 14 residues long. The CDR3 bases are TGTGCCAGCAGGGGGGCAGGGGTAATTCAGCCCCAGCATTTT. Amino acids: CASRGAGVIQPQHF. Filled out from reference TRBV28 and TRBJ1-5, the complete variable domain reads DVKVTQSSRYLVKRTGEKVFLECVQDMDHENMFWYRQDPGLGLRLIYFSYDVKMKEKGDIPEGYSVSREKKERFSLILESASTNQTSMYLCASRGAGVIQPQHFGDGTRLSIL.

J is TRBJ1-5 and V is TRBV24-1; D remains ambiguous. V was clipped by 9 bases and J by 1 base, with 9 bases between them. Germline lookup yields CDR1 KGHDR and CDR2 SFDVKD. This CDR3 is 13 amino acids long. The CDR3 sequence is CATSGGSNQPQHF. The CDR3 DNA follows: TGTGCCACCTCAGGCGGGAGCAATCAGCCCCAGCATTTT.

The rearrangement joins TRBV20-1 to TRBJ2-1; 7 bases map to TRBD2. Germline V lookup: CDR1 DFQATT, CDR2 SNEGSKA (reference sequence). J was trimmed by 4 bases and V by 3 bases; bases with no gene match: 9. The CDR3 runs to 15 residues. In nucleotides, the CDR3 is TGCAGTGCTAGCGCGCGCGGGAGTGGGTACAATGAGCAGTTCTTC. As protein: CSASARGSGYNEQFF.

The table lists this clonotype with many counts. This rearrangement joins TRBV12-3 or TRBV12-4 to TRBJ1-6; 7 nucleotides line up with TRBD1. Trimming cost V 5 bases and J 9 bases; bases outside gene matches: 7. This CDR3 is built from 14 residues. This CDR3 reads CASSLRQGISPLHF. CDR3 DNA sequence: TGTGCCAGCAGTCTAAGACAGGGTATTTCACCCCTCCACTTT.